The sequence of this T cell receptor (beta chain) was determined in a study of identical twins (dated by TCRdb to 2016 to 2018). With regard to the full study: To test whether fetal clonotypes persist, the study used deep sequencing on TCR alpha and beta repertoires from monozygotic twins, unrelated adults of various ages, and cord blood. To rule out contamination, the twin experiments were replicated at different times with different library preparation protocols. The study at large found these results: Abundant cord blood beta clonotypes had fewer insertions, young adult naive repertoires showed a similar but weaker trend, and memory repertoires showed no such trend. Compared with coincidental sharing between unrelated individuals, out-of-frame TCR alpha sequences shared between twins showed an excess of sequences with low generation probability. The excess sharing between twins in beta out-of-frame sequences was weaker because fewer shared sequences reduced the signal-to-noise ratio. Because the same donors could not be followed over many years, conclusions were based on cross-sectional statistical analysis. Invariant T cells such as MAIT and iNKT could partly confound zero-insertion analyses, though diverse VJ usage argued against this for most clonotypes. Out-of-frame TCR alpha sharing in monozygotic twins was systematically underestimated by recombination models, whereas sharing between unrelated individuals was in agreement with the recombination models.

Including cysteine and phenylalanine, the CDR3 has 15 amino acids. Solely the CDR3 DNA is kept, with 45 bases framed from the first base. Cut back by 5 bases and 4 bases, the V and J ends lie 17 bases apart. CDR1 is given as SGHTA and CDR2 as FQGNSA, both from the germline V gene. All donors were healthy Caucasians. The twin cohort comprised three pairs of female monozygotic twins, all aged about 18 to 30 years. The RNA used for TCR libraries was isolated from peripheral blood mononuclear cells. In its sample, this clonotype was seen many times. No cognate antigen has been identified for it. Qualities for individual bases were not recorded, and no much larger clone is one base off. The library relied on 5' RACE. The sequencer listed for this sample is Illumina HiSeq 2000. A universal primer binding site was introduced by template switching, and a unique molecular identifier was present in the final cDNA, enabling accurate counting of TCR cDNA molecules. Specific primers in the conserved constant-segment region were used to synthesize first-strand cDNA for TCR alpha and beta chains. To control for contamination, each cDNA library was double barcoded with a SMART-Mk sample barcode plus Illumina barcodes. TruSeq adapter sequences, together with Illumina sample barcodes, were added in two successive PCR steps. TCR alpha and beta cDNA libraries were sequenced on the Illumina HiSeq platform with custom primers. In the authors' own workflow: MiGEC processed the raw reads to extract unique molecular identifiers, while MiXCR was used to determine the CDR3 positions. Recombination models were inferred per individual with the repgenHMM and IGoR tools using an EM algorithm. Shared clonotype analysis was performed with the tcR package in R, normalizing sharing by the product of cloneset sizes. Out-of-frame nonproductive sequences were analyzed to study raw recombination free of thymic and clonal selection effects. TCRdb trimmed the raw reads at Q25, called clones with MiXCR and kept productive beta chains. Rows with one shared CDR3 protein collapse into an entry with the most common genes and DNA. These V and J calls are TCRdb output, not the study's own analysis. The sample profile shows fewer than 650,000 distinct CDR3 sequences; roughly 9.9% of them were found once. Of the sample, 2.5% to 3% falls within the top ten clones.

Separately, the same data were catalogued under a study of yellow fever vaccine responses in identical twins. As described in the second report: According to the authors, in identical twins the way T cells responded to vaccination appeared partly convergent and partly personalized. In the study, vaccine-responding T cell clones were precisely tracked in identical twins.

The clonotype comes from a young woman in good health. Recombination linked TRBV7-2 to TRBJ1-2, and TRBD1 may be the D gene, going by 6 matching bases. Sequencing used PBMCs. In nucleotide form, the sequence is TGTGCCAGCAGCCCCCAGACAGGAATTATCTATGGCTACACCTTC. Protein translation: CASSPQTGIIYGYTF.